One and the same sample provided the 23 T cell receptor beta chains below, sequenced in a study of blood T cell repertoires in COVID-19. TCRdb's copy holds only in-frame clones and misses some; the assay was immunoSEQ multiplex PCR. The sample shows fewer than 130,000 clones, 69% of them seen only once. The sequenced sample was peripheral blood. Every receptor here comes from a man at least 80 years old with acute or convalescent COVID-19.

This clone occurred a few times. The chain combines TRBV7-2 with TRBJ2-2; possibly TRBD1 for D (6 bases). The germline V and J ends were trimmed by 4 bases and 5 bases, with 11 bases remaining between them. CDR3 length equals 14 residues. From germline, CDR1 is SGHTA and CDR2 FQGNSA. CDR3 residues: CASSYDRFTGELFF. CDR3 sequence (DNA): TGTGCCAGCAGCTACGACAGGTTTACCGGGGAGCTGTTTTTT.

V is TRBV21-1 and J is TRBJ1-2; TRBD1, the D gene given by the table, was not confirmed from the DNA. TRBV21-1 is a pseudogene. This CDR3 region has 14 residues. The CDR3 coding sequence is TGTGCCAGCAGCAAACCCGGACAGGGGGAAGGCTACACCTTC. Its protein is CASSKPGQGEGYTF.

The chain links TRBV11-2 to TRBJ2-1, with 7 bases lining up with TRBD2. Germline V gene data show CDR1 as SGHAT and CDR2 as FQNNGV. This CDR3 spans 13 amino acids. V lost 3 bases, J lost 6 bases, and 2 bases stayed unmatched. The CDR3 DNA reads TGTGCCAGCAGCTTCGGGACTACCAATGAGCAGTTCTTC. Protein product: CASSFGTTNEQFF.

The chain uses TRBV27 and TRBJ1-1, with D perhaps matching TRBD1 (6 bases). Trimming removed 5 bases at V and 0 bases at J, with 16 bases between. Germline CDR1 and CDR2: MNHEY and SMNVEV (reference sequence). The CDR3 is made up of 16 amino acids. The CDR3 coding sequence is TGTGCCAGCAGTGGACCGCCGGGACACCTGAACACTGAAGCTTTCTTT. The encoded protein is CASSGPPGHLNTEAFF.

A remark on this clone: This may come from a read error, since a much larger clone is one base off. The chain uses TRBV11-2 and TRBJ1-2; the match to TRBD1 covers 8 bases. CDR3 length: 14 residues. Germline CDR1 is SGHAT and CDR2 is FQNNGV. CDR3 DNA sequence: TGTGCCAGCAGCTTATGGGACAGGAACTATAGCTACACCTTC. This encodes CASSLWDRNYSYTF.

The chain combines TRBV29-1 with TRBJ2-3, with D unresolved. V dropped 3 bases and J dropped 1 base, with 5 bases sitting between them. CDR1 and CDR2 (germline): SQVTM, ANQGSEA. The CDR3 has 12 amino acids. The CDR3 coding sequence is TGCAGCGTTGACCCAGGCACAGATACGCAGTATTTT. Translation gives CSVDPGTDTQYF.

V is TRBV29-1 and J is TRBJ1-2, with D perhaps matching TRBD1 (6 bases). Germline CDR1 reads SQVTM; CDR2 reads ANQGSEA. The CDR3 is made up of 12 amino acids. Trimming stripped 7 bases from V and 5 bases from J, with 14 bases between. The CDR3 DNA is TGCAGCGCATGGACAGAACGATATGGCTACACCTTC. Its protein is CSAWTERYGYTF.

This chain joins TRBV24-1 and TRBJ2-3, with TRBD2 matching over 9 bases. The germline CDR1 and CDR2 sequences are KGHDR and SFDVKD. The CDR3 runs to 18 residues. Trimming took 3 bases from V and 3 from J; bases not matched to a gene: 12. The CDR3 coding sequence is TGTGCCACCAGTGATCCCTCCTATGGTAGCGGGAGAACAGATACGCAGTATTTT. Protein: CATSDPSYGSGRTDTQYF.

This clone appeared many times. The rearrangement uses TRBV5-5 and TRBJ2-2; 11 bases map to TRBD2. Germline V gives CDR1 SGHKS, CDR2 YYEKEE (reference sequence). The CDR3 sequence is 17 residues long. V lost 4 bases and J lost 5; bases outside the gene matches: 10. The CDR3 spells CASSPERTSGRTGELFF. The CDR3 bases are TGTGCCAGCAGCCCTGAACGGACTAGCGGGCGTACCGGGGAGCTGTTTTTT.

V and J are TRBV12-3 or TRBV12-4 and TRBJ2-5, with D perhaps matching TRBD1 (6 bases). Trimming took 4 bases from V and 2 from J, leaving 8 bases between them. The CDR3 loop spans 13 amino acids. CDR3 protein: CASSSRGQETQYF. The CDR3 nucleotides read TGTGCCAGCAGTTCAAGGGGGCAAGAGACCCAGTACTTC.

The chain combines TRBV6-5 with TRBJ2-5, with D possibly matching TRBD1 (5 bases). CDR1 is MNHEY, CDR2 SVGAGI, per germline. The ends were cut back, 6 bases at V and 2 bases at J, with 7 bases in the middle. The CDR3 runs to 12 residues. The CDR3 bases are TGTGCCAGCAGAACAGGTCAAGAGACCCAGTACTTC. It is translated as CASRTGQETQYF.

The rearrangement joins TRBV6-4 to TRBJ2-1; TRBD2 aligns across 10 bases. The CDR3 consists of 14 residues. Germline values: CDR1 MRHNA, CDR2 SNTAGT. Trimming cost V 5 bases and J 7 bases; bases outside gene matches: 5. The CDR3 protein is CASSPSGRLNEQFF. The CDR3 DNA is TGTGCCAGCAGTCCTAGCGGGAGACTAAATGAGCAGTTCTTC.

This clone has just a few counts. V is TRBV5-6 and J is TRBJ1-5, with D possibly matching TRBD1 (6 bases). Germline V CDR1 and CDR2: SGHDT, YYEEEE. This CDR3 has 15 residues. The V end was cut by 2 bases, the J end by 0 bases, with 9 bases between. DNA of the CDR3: TGTGCCAGCAGCTTCGGGGGGCTTAGCAATCAGCCCCAGCATTTT. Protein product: CASSFGGLSNQPQHF. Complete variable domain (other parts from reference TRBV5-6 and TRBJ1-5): DAGVTQSPTHLIKTRGQQVTLRCSPKSGHDTVSWYQQALGQGPQFIFQYYEEEERQRGNFPDRFSGHQFPNYSSELNVNALLLGDSALYLCASSFGGLSNQPQHFGDGTRLSIL.

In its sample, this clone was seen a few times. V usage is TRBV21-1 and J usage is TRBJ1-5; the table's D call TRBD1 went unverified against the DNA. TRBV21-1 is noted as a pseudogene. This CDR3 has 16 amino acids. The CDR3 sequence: CASTEMGDREGQPQHF. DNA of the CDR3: TGTGCCAGCACCGAAATGGGGGACAGGGAGGGTCAGCCCCAGCATTTT.

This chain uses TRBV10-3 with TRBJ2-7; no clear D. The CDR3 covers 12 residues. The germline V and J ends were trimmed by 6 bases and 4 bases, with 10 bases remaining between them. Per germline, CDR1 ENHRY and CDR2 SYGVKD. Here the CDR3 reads CAIRHDSYEQYF. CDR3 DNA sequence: TGTGCCATCAGGCATGACTCGTACGAGCAGTACTTC.

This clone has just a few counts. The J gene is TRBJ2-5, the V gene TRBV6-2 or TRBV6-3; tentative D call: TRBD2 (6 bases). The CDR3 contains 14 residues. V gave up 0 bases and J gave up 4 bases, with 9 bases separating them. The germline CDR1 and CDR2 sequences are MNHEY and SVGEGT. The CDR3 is CASSYSNSGETQYF. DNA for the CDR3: TGTGCCAGCAGTTACTCGAATAGCGGAGAGACCCAGTACTTC.

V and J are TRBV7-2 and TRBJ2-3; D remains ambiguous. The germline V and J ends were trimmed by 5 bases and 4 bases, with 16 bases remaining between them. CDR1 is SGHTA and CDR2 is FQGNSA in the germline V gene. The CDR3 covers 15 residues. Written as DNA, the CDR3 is TGTGCCAGCAGCCTGAGCCCTACCCGCCCAGATACGCAGTATTTT. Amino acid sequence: CASSLSPTRPDTQYF.

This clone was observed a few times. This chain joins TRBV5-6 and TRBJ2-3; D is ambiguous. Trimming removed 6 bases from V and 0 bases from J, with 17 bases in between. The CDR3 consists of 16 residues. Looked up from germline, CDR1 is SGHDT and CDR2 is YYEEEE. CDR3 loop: CASTRPSKSSTDTQYF. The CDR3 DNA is TGTGCCAGCACCCGCCCGTCTAAATCTAGCACAGATACGCAGTATTTT. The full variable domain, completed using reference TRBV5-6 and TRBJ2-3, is DAGVTQSPTHLIKTRGQQVTLRCSPKSGHDTVSWYQQALGQGPQFIFQYYEEEERQRGNFPDRFSGHQFPNYSSELNVNALLLGDSALYLCASTRPSKSSTDTQYFGPGTRLTVL.

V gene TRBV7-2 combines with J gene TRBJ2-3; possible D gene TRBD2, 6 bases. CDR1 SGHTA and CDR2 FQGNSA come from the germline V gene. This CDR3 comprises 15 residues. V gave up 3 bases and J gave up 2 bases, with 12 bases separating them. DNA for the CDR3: TGTGCCAGCAGCTTCACCGGGACTTTCACAGATACGCAGTATTTT. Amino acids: CASSFTGTFTDTQYF.

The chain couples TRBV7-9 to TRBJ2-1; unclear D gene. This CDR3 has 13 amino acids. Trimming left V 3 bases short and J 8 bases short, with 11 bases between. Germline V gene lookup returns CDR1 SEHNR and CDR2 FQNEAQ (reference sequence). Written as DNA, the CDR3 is TGTGCCAGCAGCTTCAGGCCCTTCGATGAGCAGTTCTTC. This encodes CASSFRPFDEQFF.

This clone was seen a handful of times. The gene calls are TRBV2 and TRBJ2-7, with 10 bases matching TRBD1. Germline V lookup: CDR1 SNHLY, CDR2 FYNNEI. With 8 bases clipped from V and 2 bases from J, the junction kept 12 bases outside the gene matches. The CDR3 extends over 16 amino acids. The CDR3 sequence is CASRLHSGQGTYEQYF. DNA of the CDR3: TGTGCCAGCCGCCTACATTCGGGACAGGGGACCTACGAGCAGTACTTC. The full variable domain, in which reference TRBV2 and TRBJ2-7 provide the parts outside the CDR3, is EPEVTQTPSHQVTQMGQEVILRCVPISNHLYFYWYRQILGQKVEFLVSFYNNEISEKSEIFDDQFSVERPDGSNFTLKIRSTKLEDSAMYFCASRLHSGQGTYEQYFGPGTRLTVT.

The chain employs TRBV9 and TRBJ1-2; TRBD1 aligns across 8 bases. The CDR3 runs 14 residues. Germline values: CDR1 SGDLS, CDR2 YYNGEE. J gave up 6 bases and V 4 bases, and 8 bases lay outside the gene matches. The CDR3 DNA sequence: TGTGCCAGCAGCCCTCTTCAGGGACAGGATGGCTACACCTTC. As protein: CASSPLQGQDGYTF.

CDR3 bases: TGTGCCAGCAGCCTAACACCCGGGGGGGAGGATACGCAGTATTTT. This codes for CASSLTPGGEDTQYF. The rearrangement links TRBV4-2 to TRBJ2-3, with TRBD2 matching over 8 bases. Germline values: CDR1 LGHNA, CDR2 YNFKEQ. The CDR3 is 15 amino acids. V lost 4 bases and J lost 6; bases outside the gene matches: 9.